This T cell receptor beta chain was recovered during a study of T cell repertoires in cytomegalovirus infection. Study-level background: CMV epitopes, recently identified HLA-C-restricted and well-studied HLA-B-restricted, were used.

Germline CDR1 is SEHNR and CDR2 is FQNEAQ (reference sequence). CDR3 size: 14 residues. Trimming removed 1 base from V and 3 bases from J, with 8 bases in between. On this clonotype: Its specificity is not known.

TCRdb independently ran MiXCR on the reads; one entry per CDR3 protein. The sample lists approximately 730,000 distinct CDR3 sequences, around 29% occurring once. The chain recombines TRBV7-9 with TRBJ2-3, with no clear D. Sequenced material: cultured CD8+ T cells from PBMCs, taken from culture after CMV antigen stimulation. The TCR originated in a human donor in good health (CMV status not recorded). Some clones in this sample may be carry-over from other donors' samples. Written as DNA, the CDR3 is TGTGCCAGCAGCTTAGTTAAACTAACAGATACGCAGTATTTT. Translated, it gives CASSLVKLTDTQYF.